This entry lists 20 T cell receptor beta chains sequenced from one sample in a study of siplizumab effects on memory and regulatory T cells. Libraries were prepared by immunoSEQ multiplex PCR; TCRdb keeps only in-frame clonotypes and omits some of them. Of more than 95,000 clones listed, about 93% are singletons. Sequencing was performed on Tregs sorted from blood. The receptors shown here come from a human donor in good health.

The chain couples TRBV30 to TRBJ1-2; 7 nucleotides align to TRBD1. Germline trimming cut 2 bases from V and 4 bases from J; bases unmatched to any gene: 13. The germline V gene encodes CDR1 GTSNPN and CDR2 SVGIG (reference sequence). The CDR3 has 16 residues. CDR3 sequence reads: CAWSQNLRDSPYGYTF. The CDR3 nucleotides are TGTGCCTGGAGTCAGAATCTCCGGGACAGTCCCTATGGCTACACCTTC.

V and J are TRBV2 and TRBJ1-6; no definite D call. Trimming stripped 4 bases from V and 8 bases from J, with 12 bases between. CDR1 is SNHLY and CDR2 is FYNNEI in the germline V gene. This CDR3 has 14 amino acids. CDR3 nucleotides: TGTGCCAGCAGTGTCTCAGGAGAGGATTCACCCCTCCACTTT. Protein sequence: CASSVSGEDSPLHF.

Only a few counts were recorded for this clone. The chain joins TRBV4-1 to TRBJ2-7, with 7 nucleotides matching TRBD2. J lost 4 bases, V lost 4 bases, and 10 bases had no gene match. In germline, CDR1 is MGHRA, CDR2 YSYEKL. The CDR3 is 15 amino acids. The CDR3 reads CASSRTGTTVYEQYF. The CDR3 DNA reads as TGCGCCAGCAGCCGGACCGGGACTACCGTATACGAGCAGTACTTC.

This clone was observed a single time. Here the CDR3 reads CARSFGGSTNEKLFF. CDR3 bases: TGTGCCAGAAGTTTTGGCGGTTCAACTAATGAAAAACTGTTTTTT. The chain recombines TRBV5-3 with TRBJ1-4; D is ambiguous. TRBV5-3 is placed among ORFs of uncertain function. The CDR3 is 15 residues long. V lost 5 bases and J lost 0, with 11 bases in between.

The chain couples TRBV5-1 to TRBJ1-5; the D gene is possibly TRBD1 (6 bases). CDR1 and CDR2 (germline): SGHRS, YFSETQ. Trimming took off 0 bases at V and 0 bases at J, with 10 bases between the two ends. CDR3 length: 16 residues. CDR3 protein: CASSLGDTYSNQPQHF. As DNA, the CDR3 is TGCGCCAGCAGCTTGGGGGACACGTATAGCAATCAGCCCCAGCATTTT.

Worth noting for this clone: One junction end does not reproduce the germline sequence, and a read error may be involved. The same CDR3 can be traced to other DNA sequences in this sample. The chain uses TRBV25-1 and TRBJ2-5; TRBD2 matches 7 bases. The CDR3 sequence is 14 residues long. Germline loops: CDR1 MGHDK, CDR2 SYGVNS. CDR3 sequence (DNA): TGTGCCAGTAGTGTCCCAGGGAGGGATGAGACCCAGTACTTC. It is translated as CASSVPGRDETQYF. Looking up the rest from reference TRBV25-1 and TRBJ2-5 gives the full variable domain: EADIYQTPRYLVIGTGKKITLECSQTMGHDKMYWYQQDPGMELHLIHYSYGVNSTEKGDLSSESTVSRIRTEHFPLTLESARPSHTSQYLCASSVPGRDETQYFGPGTRLLVL.

This clone was picked up one time. This chain connects TRBV29-1 to TRBJ2-2; 9 bases are shared with TRBD1. The germline gives CDR1 SQVTM, CDR2 ANQGSEA. V lost 5 bases, J lost 4 bases, and 8 bases stayed unmatched. This CDR3 has 15 amino acids. CDR3 sequence reads: CSVSVGQGITGELFF. The CDR3 DNA reads as TGCAGCGTTTCAGTCGGACAGGGGATCACCGGGGAGCTGTTTTTT.

The chain is built from TRBV11-3 and TRBJ1-5, with no clear D. Germline assignment: CDR1 SGHNT and CDR2 YENEEA. The V gene lost 0 bases and the J gene lost 7 bases, with 7 bases spanning the gap. The CDR3 loop spans 13 amino acids. CDR3 nucleotide sequence: TGTGCCAGCAGCTTAGATCAAGGACAGCCCCAGCATTTT. Its translation is CASSLDQGQPQHF. Full variable domain (missing parts from reference TRBV11-3 and TRBJ1-5): EAGVVQSPRYKIIEKKQPVAFWCNPISGHNTLYWYLQNLGQGPELLIRYENEEAVDDSQLPKDRFSAERLKGVDSTLKIQPAELGDSAVYLCASSLDQGQPQHFGDGTRLSIL.

This chain connects TRBV15 to TRBJ1-5; D perhaps matches TRBD1 (6 bases). Trimming removed 3 bases from V and 5 bases from J, with 11 bases in between. The germline gives CDR1 LNHNV, CDR2 YYDKDF (reference sequence). The CDR3 has 14 amino acids. This CDR3 reads CATSRRGADQPQHF. The CDR3 DNA sequence: TGTGCCACCAGCAGGCGGGGGGCCGATCAGCCCCAGCATTTT.

V usage is TRBV30 and J usage is TRBJ2-7; weak D call: TRBD1 (5 bases). Between the trimmed V and J ends, which lost 1 base and 4 bases, there was a span of 14 bases. The germline V gene encodes CDR1 GTSNPN and CDR2 SVGIG (reference sequence). The CDR3 has 14 residues. CDR3 DNA: TGTGCCTGGAGTGGGACACCAAAGGTTTACGAGCAGTACTTC. This gives the protein CAWSGTPKVYEQYF. Complete variable domain (other parts from reference TRBV30 and TRBJ2-7): SQTIHQWPATLVQPVGSPLSLECTVEGTSNPNLYWYRQAAGRGLQLLFYSVGIGQISSEVPQNLSASRPQDRQFILSSKKLLLSDSGFYLCAWSGTPKVYEQYFGPGTRLTVT.

The chain is built from TRBV5-8 and TRBJ2-2; 8 nucleotides agree with TRBD1. The CDR3 covers 14 residues. In germline, CDR1 is SGHTS, CDR2 YDEGEE. With V trimmed by 4 bases and J by 5 bases, 4 bases remained unmatched. For the CDR3, the DNA is TGTGCCAGCAGCCCGCGGACAGGGACCGGGGAGCTGTTTTTT. It specifies CASSPRTGTGELFF. The full variable domain, rest sourced from reference TRBV5-8 and TRBJ2-2, is EAGVTQSPTHLIKTRGQQATLRCSPISGHTSVYWYQQALGLGLQFLLWYDEGEERNRGNFPPRFSGRQFPNYSSELNVNALELEDSALYLCASSPRTGTGELFFGEGSRLTVL.

The chain recombines TRBV27 with TRBJ2-1; D possibly corresponds to TRBD1 (6 bases). The CDR3 has 15 residues. Deletions cut 7 bases from V and 0 bases from J, with 13 bases between. The germline V gene encodes CDR1 MNHEY and CDR2 SMNVEV (reference sequence). Written as DNA, the CDR3 is TGTGCCAGCACCAGGGGCTTATACTCCTACAATGAGCAGTTCTTC. Translation: CASTRGLYSYNEQFF.

The chain recombines TRBV11-2 with TRBJ2-1; D gene ambiguous. Germline-derived CDR1 and CDR2 are SGHAT and FQNNGV. The CDR3 is 15 amino acids. The V and J ends lost 5 bases and 6 bases respectively, with 17 bases between them. The CDR3 bases are TGTGCCAGCAGCGAACTCATGGGGTCATTCAATGAGCAGTTCTTC. Protein product: CASSELMGSFNEQFF.

This chain's CDR3 is CASSGRTGPQETQYF. The CDR3, as DNA: TGTGCCAGCAGTGGTCGAACAGGTCCCCAAGAGACCCAGTACTTC. The rearrangement uses TRBV2 and TRBJ2-5; weak D call: TRBD1 (5 bases). The CDR3 spans 15 residues. Between the trimmed V and J ends, which lost 4 bases and 1 base, there was a span of 13 bases. From germline, CDR1 is SNHLY and CDR2 FYNNEI.

The genes are TRBV7-8 and TRBJ1-5, with 8 bases fitting TRBD1. Looked up from germline, CDR1 is SGHVS and CDR2 is FQNEAQ. The J segment lost 3 bases and the V segment lost 0 bases, leaving 7 bases of the junction unmatched. CDR3 length: 17 amino acids. DNA of the CDR3: TGTGCCAGCAGCTTAGCTTGGAGCAGGGGGCCCAATCAGCCCCAGCATTTT. Translation: CASSLAWSRGPNQPQHF.

The rearrangement uses TRBV6-5 and TRBJ1-2, with D perhaps TRBD1 (5 bases). The CDR3 loop spans 15 amino acids. V was shortened by 6 bases and J by 4 bases, with 18 bases between the two germline ends. Germline CDR1 is MNHEY and CDR2 is SVGAGI. CDR3 in amino acids: CASRVFRGTGYGYTF. In nucleotides, the CDR3 is TGTGCCAGCAGAGTTTTTCGGGGGACGGGCTATGGCTACACCTTC.

The chain carries TRBV7-9 and TRBJ1-1; TRBD1 agrees at 7 bases. The germline V gene encodes CDR1 SEHNR and CDR2 FQNEAQ (reference sequence). The CDR3 has 14 residues. Losses at the gene ends were 5 bases for V and 6 bases for J; bases not matched to a gene: 9. CDR3 bases: TGTGCCAGCAGCCCTCAAGGGGGCGCGGCTGAAGCTTTCTTT. The encoded protein is CASSPQGGAAEAFF.

The chain links TRBV11-3 to TRBJ1-1, with unresolved D. Germline V gene lookup returns CDR1 SGHNT and CDR2 YENEEA. Trimming left V 3 bases short and J 3 bases short, with 11 bases between. The CDR3 is 14 amino acids. The CDR3 bases are TGTGCCAGCAGCTTCGAGGGTTGGGACACTGAAGCTTTCTTT. Its protein product is CASSFEGWDTEAFF.

This clone was detected only once. V is TRBV6-6 and J is TRBJ2-3; D is possibly TRBD1 or TRBD2 (5 bases each). Germline loops: CDR1 MNHNY, CDR2 SVGAGI (reference sequence). Trimming shortened V by 6 bases and J by 7 bases, and 14 bases separated the two germline ends. The CDR3 runs to 13 residues. The CDR3 DNA is TGTGCCAGCAGAGAGGGGCTGGCGAATACGCAGTATTTT. This translates into CASREGLANTQYF.

This chain connects TRBV19 to TRBJ1-1; 8 bases line up with TRBD1. Germline V CDR1 and CDR2: LNHDA, SQIVND (reference sequence). The ends lost 7 bases at V and 8 bases at J; junction bases unmatched: 6. The length of the CDR3 is 12 residues. Here the CDR3 reads CASTTGVREAFF. CDR3 bases: TGTGCCAGTACGACAGGGGTAAGGGAAGCTTTCTTT.